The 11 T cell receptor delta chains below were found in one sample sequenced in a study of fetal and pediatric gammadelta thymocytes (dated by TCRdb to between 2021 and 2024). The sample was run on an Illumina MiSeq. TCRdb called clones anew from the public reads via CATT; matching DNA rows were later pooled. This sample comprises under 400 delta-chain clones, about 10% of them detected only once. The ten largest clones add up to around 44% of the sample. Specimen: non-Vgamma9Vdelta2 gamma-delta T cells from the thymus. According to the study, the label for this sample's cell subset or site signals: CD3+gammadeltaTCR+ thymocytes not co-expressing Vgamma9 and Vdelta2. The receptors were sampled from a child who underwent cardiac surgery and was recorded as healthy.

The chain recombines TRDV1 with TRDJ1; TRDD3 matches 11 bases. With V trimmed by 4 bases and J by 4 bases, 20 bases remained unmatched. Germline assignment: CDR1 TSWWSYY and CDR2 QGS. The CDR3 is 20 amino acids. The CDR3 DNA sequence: TGTGCTCTTGGGGGACTACCTTCGAGTCCTGGGGGATACAGGGACGATAAACTCATCTTT. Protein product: CALGGLPSSPGGYRDDKLIF.

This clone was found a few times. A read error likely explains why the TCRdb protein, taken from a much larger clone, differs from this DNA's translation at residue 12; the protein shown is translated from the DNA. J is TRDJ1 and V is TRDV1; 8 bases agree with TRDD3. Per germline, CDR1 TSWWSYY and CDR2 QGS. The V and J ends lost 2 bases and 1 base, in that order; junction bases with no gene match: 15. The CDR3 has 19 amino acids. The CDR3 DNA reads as TGTGCTCTTGGGGAAGGGTTGGTTTACCCTGGGGATACCACCGATAAACTCATCTTT. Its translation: CALGEGLVYPGDTTDKLIF.

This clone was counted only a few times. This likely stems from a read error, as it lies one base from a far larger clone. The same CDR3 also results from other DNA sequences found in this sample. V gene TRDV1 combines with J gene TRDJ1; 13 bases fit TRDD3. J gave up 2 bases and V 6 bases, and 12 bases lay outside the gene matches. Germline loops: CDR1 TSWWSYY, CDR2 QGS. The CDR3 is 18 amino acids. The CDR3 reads CALGTVIVLGDTTDKLIF. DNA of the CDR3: TGTGCTCTTGGAACCGTTATCGTACTGGGGGATACGACCGATAAACTCATCTTT.

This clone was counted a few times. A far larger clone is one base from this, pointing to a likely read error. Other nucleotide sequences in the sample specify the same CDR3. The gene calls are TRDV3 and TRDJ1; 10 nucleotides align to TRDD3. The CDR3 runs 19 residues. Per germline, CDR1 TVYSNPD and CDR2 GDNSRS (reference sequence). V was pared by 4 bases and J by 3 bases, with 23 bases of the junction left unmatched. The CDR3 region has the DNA TGTGCCTCCCTACGGCCTTCTCGCCTTACTGGGGGATCGGCCGATAAACTCATCTTT. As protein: CASLRPSRLTGGSADKLIF.

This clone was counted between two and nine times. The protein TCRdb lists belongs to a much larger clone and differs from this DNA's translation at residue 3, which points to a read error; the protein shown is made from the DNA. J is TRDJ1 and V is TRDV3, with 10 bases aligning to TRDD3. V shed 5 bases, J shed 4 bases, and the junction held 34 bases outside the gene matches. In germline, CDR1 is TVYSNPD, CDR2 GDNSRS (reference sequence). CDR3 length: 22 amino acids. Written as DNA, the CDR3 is TGTGCCCCCACATACCTCCCCGAGCCCGTTCCCCGGGGGATACGCTGCGGCGATAAACTCATCTTT. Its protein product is CAPTYLPEPVPRGIRCGDKLIF.

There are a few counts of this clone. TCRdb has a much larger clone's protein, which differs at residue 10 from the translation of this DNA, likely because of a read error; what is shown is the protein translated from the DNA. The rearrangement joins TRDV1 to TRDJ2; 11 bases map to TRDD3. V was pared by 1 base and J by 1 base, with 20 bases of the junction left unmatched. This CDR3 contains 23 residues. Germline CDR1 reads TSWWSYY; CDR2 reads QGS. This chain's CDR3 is CALGEPLPVPWGIRWRLTAQLFF. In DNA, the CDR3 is TGTGCTCTTGGGGAACCGCTACCCGTACCATGGGGGATACGCTGGCGTTTGACAGCACAACTCTTCTTT.

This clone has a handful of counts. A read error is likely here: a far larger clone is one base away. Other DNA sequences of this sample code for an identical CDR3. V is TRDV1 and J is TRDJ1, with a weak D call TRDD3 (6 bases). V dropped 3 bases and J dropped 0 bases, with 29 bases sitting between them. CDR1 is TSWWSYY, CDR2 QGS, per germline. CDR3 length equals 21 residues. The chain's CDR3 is CALGDGISSWGSDYYTDKLIF. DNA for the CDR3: TGTGCTCTTGGGGATGGGATAAGCTCTTGGGGGTCCGACTATTACACCGATAAACTCATCTTT.

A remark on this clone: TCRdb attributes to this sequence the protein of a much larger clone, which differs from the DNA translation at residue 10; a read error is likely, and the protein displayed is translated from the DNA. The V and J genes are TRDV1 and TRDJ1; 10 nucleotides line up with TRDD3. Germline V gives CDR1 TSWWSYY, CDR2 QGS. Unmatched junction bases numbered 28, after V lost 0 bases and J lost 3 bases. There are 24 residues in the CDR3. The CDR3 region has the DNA TGTGCTCTTGGGGAACTAGGCCTTCCTCCCCGTACTGGGGGATCTCCTGTACATGCCGATAAACTCATCTTT. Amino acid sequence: CALGELGLPPRTGGSPVHADKLIF.

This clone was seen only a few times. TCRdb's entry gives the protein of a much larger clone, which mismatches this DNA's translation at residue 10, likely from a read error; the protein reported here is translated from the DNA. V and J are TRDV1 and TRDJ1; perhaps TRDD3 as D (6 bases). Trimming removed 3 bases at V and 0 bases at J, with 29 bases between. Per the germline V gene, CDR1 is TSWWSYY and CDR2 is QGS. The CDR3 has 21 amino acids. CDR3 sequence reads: CALGDGISSRGSDYYTDKLIF. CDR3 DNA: TGTGCTCTTGGGGATGGGATAAGCTCTCGGGGATCCGACTATTACACCGATAAACTCATCTTT.

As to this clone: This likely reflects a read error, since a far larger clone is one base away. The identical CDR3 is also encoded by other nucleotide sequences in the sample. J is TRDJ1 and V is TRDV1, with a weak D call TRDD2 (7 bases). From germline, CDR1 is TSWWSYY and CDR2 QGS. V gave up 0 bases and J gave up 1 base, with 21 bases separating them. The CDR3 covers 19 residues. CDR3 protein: CALGELVFPTGGITDKLIF. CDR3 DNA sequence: TGTGCTCTTGGGGAACTAGTCTTTCCTACCGGGGGAATCACCGATAAACTCATCTTT.

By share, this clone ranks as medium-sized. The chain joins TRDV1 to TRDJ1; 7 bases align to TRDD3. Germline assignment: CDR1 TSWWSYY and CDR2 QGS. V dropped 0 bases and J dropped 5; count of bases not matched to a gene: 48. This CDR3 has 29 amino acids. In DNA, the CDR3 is TGTGCTCTTGGGGAACTTCTACGGGGGCAAAGTTACGCAAACGAAATCTGGGGGTTAACCAATACCAAGTCTGATAAACTCATCTTT. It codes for CALGELLRGQSYANEIWGLTNTKSDKLIF.